The T cell receptor (beta chain) under discussion was sequenced for a study of regulatory T cells in long-lasting Graves disease. Whole-study findings and limits: Persistent-disease Graves' patients showed less TCR diversity than new cases. Comparison showed that persistent patients shared more public clonotypes (2,741) than new patients (966). Persistent cases favored TRBV28, TRBJ1-2 and TRBJ2-5.

This clonotype was recorded at least ten times. No antigen is known for it. Trimming removed 6 bases from V and 8 bases from J, with 16 bases in between. Germline-derived CDR1 and CDR2 are ENHRY and SYGVKD. This CDR3 has 14 residues. Through Arm-PCR of CDR3 regions and iRepertoire HTBI primers, TCR beta libraries were built. Using its own MiXCR run on the multiplex PCR reads, TCRdb lists one record per CDR3 protein. The sample records 600,000 to 850,000 distinct CDR3 sequences, about 30% being singletons. The time point is: persistent/refractory GD, antithyroid drugs over 5 years with positive TRAb. PBMC RNA was the source of the TCR library. In Xi'an, China, an endocrinology department was the source of patients.

The sequence was obtained from a female donor with Graves disease. V gene TRBV10-3 combines with J gene TRBJ1-4, with D hard to call. The sequences come from peripheral blood mononuclear cells (PBMCs), collected when the disease was refractory, from a patient treated with antithyroid drugs. The CDR3 DNA reads as TGTGCCATCAGCTCTGACGAGGGAGAAGAAAAACTGTTTTTT. This codes for CAISSDEGEEKLFF.